This TCR beta chain was sequenced in a study of T cell responses to AZD1222 COVID-19 vaccine. The study's findings and limits: Compared with day 0, the breadth and depth of the Spike-specific TCR repertoire rose significantly after two doses of AZD1222.

Trimming took off 6 bases at V and 4 bases at J, with 16 bases between the two ends. The length of the CDR3 is 16 residues. CDR1 is SNHLY and CDR2 is FYNNEI in the germline V gene. As regards this clone: The target antigen is unknown.

Measured with immunoSEQ multiplex PCR; TCRdb has only the in-frame clones, and not every one. The profile shows roughly 120,000 clones, approximately 86% of them singletons. Sequencing was performed on peripheral blood, taken 28 days after the second AZD1222 dose. J is TRBJ2-6 and V is TRBV2; D is possibly TRBD1 or TRBD2 (6 bases each). The TCR sequence derives from an adult who received the AZD1222 COVID-19 vaccine. CDR3: CASRVPGATGANVLTF. CDR3 DNA: TGTGCCAGCAGGGTTCCGGGGGCTACCGGGGCCAACGTCCTGACTTTC.